The text below deals with one TCR beta chain. What it binds is not known. This sample is part of a study of T-cell memory formation after mild COVID-19. Study in general: For the most part, TCR clusters were specific to one donor. Study-level findings and limits: Several responding clones turned up in pre-infection memory, indicating that cross-reactive memory may have taken part.

Using its own MiXCR run on the 5' RACE reads, TCRdb lists one record per CDR3 protein. The sample includes about 350,000 distinct CDR3 sequences, approximately 14% of them seen just once. V was cut by 0 bases and J by 7 bases, with 15 bases left in between. CDR1 is LGHDT and CDR2 is YNNKEL in the germline V gene (reference sequence). CDR3 length equals 15 residues. This chain joins TRBV3-1 and TRBJ2-5; possible D gene TRBD1, 5 bases. This receptor was obtained from a man aged 18 to 30 who had mild COVID-19 (a few samples of this study predate the infection). Cell type and time point are not known. Sequencing was done on a sample of PBMCs or a T cell subset sorted from them (not recorded which). CDR3 residues: CASSQDSVRAPTQYF. CDR3 bases: TGTGCCAGCAGCCAAGATTCCGTCAGGGCCCCGACCCAGTACTTC.